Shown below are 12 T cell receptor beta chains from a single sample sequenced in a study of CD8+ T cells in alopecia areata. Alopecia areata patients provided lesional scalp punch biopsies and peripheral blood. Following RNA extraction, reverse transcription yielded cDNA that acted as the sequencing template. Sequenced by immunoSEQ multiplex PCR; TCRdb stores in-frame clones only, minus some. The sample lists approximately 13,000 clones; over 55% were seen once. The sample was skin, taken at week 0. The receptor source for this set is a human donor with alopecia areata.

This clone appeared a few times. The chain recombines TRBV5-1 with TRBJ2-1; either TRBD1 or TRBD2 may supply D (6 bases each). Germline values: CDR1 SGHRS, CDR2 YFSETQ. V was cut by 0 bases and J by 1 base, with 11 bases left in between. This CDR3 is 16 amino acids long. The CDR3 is CASSLAGGGSYNEQFF. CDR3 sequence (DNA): TGCGCCAGCAGCTTGGCCGGAGGGGGGTCCTACAATGAGCAGTTCTTC.

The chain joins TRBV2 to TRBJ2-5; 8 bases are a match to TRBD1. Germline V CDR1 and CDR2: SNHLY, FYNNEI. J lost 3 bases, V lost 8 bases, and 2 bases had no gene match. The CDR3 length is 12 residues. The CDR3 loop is CASPTGEETQYF. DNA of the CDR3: TGTGCCAGCCCGACAGGGGAAGAGACCCAGTACTTC.

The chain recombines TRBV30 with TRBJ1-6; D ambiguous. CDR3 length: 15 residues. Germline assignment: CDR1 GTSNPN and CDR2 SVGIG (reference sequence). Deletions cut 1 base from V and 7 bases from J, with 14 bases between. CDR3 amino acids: CAWSGWGTGNSPLHF. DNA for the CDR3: TGTGCCTGGAGTGGATGGGGAACGGGCAATTCACCCCTCCACTTT.

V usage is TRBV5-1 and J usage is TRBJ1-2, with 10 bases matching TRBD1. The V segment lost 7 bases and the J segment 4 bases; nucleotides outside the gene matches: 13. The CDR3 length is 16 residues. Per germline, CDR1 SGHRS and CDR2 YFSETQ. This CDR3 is CASRARSDRGTYGYTF. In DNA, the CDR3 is TGCGCCAGCCGAGCCCGATCGGACAGGGGGACCTATGGCTACACCTTC.

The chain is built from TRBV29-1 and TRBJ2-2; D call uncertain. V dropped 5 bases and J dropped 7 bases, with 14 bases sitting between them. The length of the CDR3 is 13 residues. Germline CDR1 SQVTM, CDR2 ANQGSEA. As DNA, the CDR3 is TGCAGCGTTCCCCAAGGGTGGAACGGGGAGCTGTTTTTT. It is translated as CSVPQGWNGELFF.

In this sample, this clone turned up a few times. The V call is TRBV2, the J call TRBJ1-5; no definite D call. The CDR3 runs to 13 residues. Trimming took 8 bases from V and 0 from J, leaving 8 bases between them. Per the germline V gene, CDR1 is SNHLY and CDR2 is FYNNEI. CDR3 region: CASVRGSNQPQHF. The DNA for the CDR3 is TGTGCCAGCGTCCGGGGTAGCAATCAGCCCCAGCATTTT.

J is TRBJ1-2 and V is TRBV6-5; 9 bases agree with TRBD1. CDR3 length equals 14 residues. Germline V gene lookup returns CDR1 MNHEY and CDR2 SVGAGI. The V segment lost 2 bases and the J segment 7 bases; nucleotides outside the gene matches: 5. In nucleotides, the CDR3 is TGTGCCAGCAGTTACGAAGGGACAGGGCTTGGCTACACCTTC. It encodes CASSYEGTGLGYTF.

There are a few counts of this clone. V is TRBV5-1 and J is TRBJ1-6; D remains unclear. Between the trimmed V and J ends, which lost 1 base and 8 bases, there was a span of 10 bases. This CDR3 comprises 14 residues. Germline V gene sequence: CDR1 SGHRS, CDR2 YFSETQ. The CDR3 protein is CASSLIGMDSPLHF. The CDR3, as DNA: TGCGCCAGCAGCTTGATAGGGATGGATTCACCCCTCCACTTT.

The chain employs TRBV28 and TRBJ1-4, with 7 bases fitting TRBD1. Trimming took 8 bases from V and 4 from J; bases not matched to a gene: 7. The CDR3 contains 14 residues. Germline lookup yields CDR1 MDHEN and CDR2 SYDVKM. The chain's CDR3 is CASRTGTVNEKLFF. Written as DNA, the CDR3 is TGTGCCAGCCGAACCGGGACAGTTAATGAAAAACTGTTTTTT. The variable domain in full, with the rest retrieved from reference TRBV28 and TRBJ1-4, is DVKVTQSSRYLVKRTGEKVFLECVQDMDHENMFWYRQDPGLGLRLIYFSYDVKMKEKGDIPEGYSVSREKKERFSLILESASTNQTSMYLCASRTGTVNEKLFFGSGTQLSVL.

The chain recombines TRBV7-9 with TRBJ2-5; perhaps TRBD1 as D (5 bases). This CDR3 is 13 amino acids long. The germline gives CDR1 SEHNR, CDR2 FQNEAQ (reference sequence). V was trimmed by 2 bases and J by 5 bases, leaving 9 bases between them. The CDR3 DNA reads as TGTGCCAGCAGCTTAAGGGGTGAGGAGACCCAGTACTTC. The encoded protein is CASSLRGEETQYF.

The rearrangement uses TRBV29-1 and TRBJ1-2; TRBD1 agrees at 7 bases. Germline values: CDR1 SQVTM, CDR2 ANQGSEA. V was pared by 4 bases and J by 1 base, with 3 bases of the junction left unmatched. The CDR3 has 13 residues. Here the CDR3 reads CSVGTGLNYGYTF. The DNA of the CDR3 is TGCAGCGTTGGGACAGGCCTTAACTATGGCTACACCTTC. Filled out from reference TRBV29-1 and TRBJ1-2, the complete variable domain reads SAVISQKPSRDICQRGTSLTIQCQVDSQVTMMFWYRQQPGQSLTLIATANQGSEATYESGFVIDKFPISRPNLTFSTLTVSNMSPEDSSIYLCSVGTGLNYGYTFGSGTRLTVV.

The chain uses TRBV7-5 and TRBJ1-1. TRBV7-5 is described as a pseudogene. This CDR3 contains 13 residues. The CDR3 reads CASRGGRDTEAFF. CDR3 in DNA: TGTGCCAGCCGGGGGGGAAGGGACACTGAAGCTTTCTTT.